The 17 T cell receptor beta chains reported below all come from one sample, sequenced in a study of CD8+CD57+ T cells in acquired aplastic anemia (dated by TCRdb to the late 2010s). The sequencer was an Illumina HiSeq 2000. Genomic DNA was used as template for profiling of TCR beta VDJ combinations and CDR3 sequences. TCRdb applied fastp at Q25 and MiXCR to the public reads, then kept only in-frame beta chains. Each CDR3 protein appears once, grouped with its most common genes and DNA. The sample table lists around 180,000 distinct CDR3 sequences, about three fifths of them with a count of one. The ten most abundant clones make up roughly 50% of the sample. Sequences were obtained from sorted CD4+, CD8+, or CD8+CD57+ T cells (not recorded which) from PBMCs. The receptors shown here come from a human donor with severe aplastic anemia or a healthy control (not recorded which).

For the CDR3, the DNA is TGTGCCACCAGTGATCGTAGTACAGGTGAAAAACTGTTTTTT. Protein: CATSDRSTGEKLFF. The chain recombines TRBV24-1 with TRBJ1-4, with a weak D call TRBD1 (5 bases). The CDR3 extends over 14 amino acids. V gave up 3 bases and J gave up 7 bases, with 11 bases separating them. From germline, CDR1 is KGHDR and CDR2 SFDVKD.

The chain carries TRBV15 and TRBJ2-7, with 8 positions matching TRBD2. The CDR3 totals 15 residues. The V segment lost 1 base and the J segment 1 base; nucleotides outside the gene matches: 3. CDR1 and CDR2 (germline): LNHNV, YYDKDF (reference sequence). CDR3 in amino acids: CATSRAASGSYEQYF. CDR3 nucleotides: TGTGCCACCAGCAGAGCGGCTAGCGGGTCCTACGAGCAGTACTTC.

The chain uses TRBV20-1 and TRBJ1-1, with D unclear. CDR3 length: 13 residues. Germline lookup yields CDR1 DFQATT and CDR2 SNEGSKA (reference sequence). Trimming took off 4 bases at V and 7 bases at J, with 16 bases between the two ends. The DNA for the CDR3 is TGCAGTGCTATAAGACGCGCGCCCAATGAAGCTTTCTTT. Its protein product is CSAIRRAPNEAFF.

The chain combines TRBV15 with TRBJ1-6; perhaps TRBD1 as D (6 bases). The germline CDR1 and CDR2 sequences are LNHNV and YYDKDF (reference sequence). Deletions cut 2 bases from V and 10 bases from J, with 15 bases between. The CDR3 spans 15 residues. For the CDR3, the DNA is TGTGCCACCAGCAGAATAGTACAGGGCAAATCACCCCTCCACTTT. The encoded protein is CATSRIVQGKSPLHF.

A remark on this clonotype: A much bigger clone sits one base away, suggesting this may be a read error. The V and J genes are TRBV12-5 and TRBJ2-1; no clear D. The CDR3 covers 13 residues. The V end lost 2 bases, the J end lost 9 bases, and 11 bases lay between the germline ends. Germline V gene lookup returns CDR1 LGHNT and CDR2 FRNRAP. The chain's CDR3 is CASGLTTLAEQFF. DNA for the CDR3: TGTGCTAGTGGTTTGACTACTCTGGCTGAGCAGTTCTTC.

This clonotype was observed once. The rearrangement links TRBV18 to TRBJ1-1; the match to TRBD1 covers 7 bases. Germline loops: CDR1 KGHSH, CDR2 LQKENI. V lost 0 bases, J lost 8 bases, and 3 bases stayed unmatched. CDR3 length equals 13 residues. CDR3 amino acids: CASSPPDRLEAFF. The CDR3 region has the DNA TGTGCCAGCTCACCACCGGACAGGTTAGAAGCTTTCTTT. The full variable domain, in which reference TRBV18 and TRBJ1-1 provide the parts outside the CDR3, is NAGVMQNPRHLVRRRGQEARLRCSPMKGHSHVYWYRQLPEEGLKFMVYLQKENIIDESGMPKERFSAEFPKEGPSILRIQQVVRGDSAAYFCASSPPDRLEAFFGQGTRLTVV.

This clonotype was counted many times. At one of its ends the junction is not consistent with the germline gene, which may arise from a read error. The CDR3 protein is CASSPGTGYEQYF. The CDR3 bases are TGTGCTAGCAGTCCCGGGACAGGGTACGAGCAGTACTTC. The rearrangement links TRBV7-7 to TRBJ2-7; 9 nucleotides agree with TRBD1. Germline CDR1 is SSHAT and CDR2 is FNYEAQ (reference sequence). The CDR3 runs 13 residues.

This chain connects TRBV7-9 to TRBJ1-6, with no clear D. CDR1 is SEHNR, CDR2 FQNEAQ, per germline (reference sequence). Trimming removed 5 bases at V and 6 bases at J, with 11 bases between. The CDR3 covers 14 residues. The CDR3 DNA sequence: TGTGCCAGCAGCCACAACAGTGCTAATTCACCCCTCCACTTT. It encodes CASSHNSANSPLHF.

V and J are TRBV15 and TRBJ1-5, with D possibly TRBD1 on 6 matching bases. CDR3 length: 15 amino acids. Germline V lookup: CDR1 LNHNV, CDR2 YYDKDF (reference sequence). V dropped 0 bases and J dropped 9 bases, with 15 bases sitting between them. For the CDR3, the DNA is TGTGCCACCAGCAGAGAAAGAGGGGGGATTTGGCCCCAGCATTTT. Amino acids: CATSRERGGIWPQHF.

This clonotype was counted between two and nine times. Relative to the germline gene, one junction end is altered; a read error may explain this. The V gene is TRBV7-7, the J gene TRBJ1-3; D unresolved. This CDR3 comprises 15 residues. Per the germline V gene, CDR1 is SSHAT and CDR2 is FNYEAQ (reference sequence). The CDR3 region is CASSLVRAPGNTIYF. The CDR3 coding sequence is TGTGCTAGCAGCTTAGTAAGGGCCCCGGGAAACACCATATATTTT.

V is TRBV20-1 and J is TRBJ2-7; 9 bases align to TRBD1. The CDR3 runs to 15 residues. Germline assignment: CDR1 DFQATT and CDR2 SNEGSKA (reference sequence). Losses at the gene ends were 3 bases for V and 2 bases for J; bases not matched to a gene: 8. The CDR3 DNA is TGCAGTGCTAGGTCGGACAGGGGAGCTACCTACGAGCAGTACTTC. Its translation: CSARSDRGATYEQYF.

This clonotype appeared a single time. The CDR3 is CASSYDDRSNQPQHF. As DNA, the CDR3 is TGTGCCAGCAGTTACGATGACCGTAGCAATCAGCCCCAGCATTTT. V is TRBV6-6 and J is TRBJ1-5; D gene unclear. Germline values: CDR1 MNHNY, CDR2 SVGAGI (reference sequence). V was cut by 2 bases and J by 0 bases, with 8 bases left in between. This CDR3 comprises 15 residues.

The rearrangement links TRBV13 to TRBJ1-1; the D is unclear. The CDR3 has 12 amino acids. V lost 7 bases and J 8 bases, leaving 14 bases between the germline ends. Germline V CDR1 and CDR2: PRHDT, FYEKMQ (reference sequence). As DNA, the CDR3 is TGTGCCAGCACCCCCTTGTTGGCGGAAGCTTTCTTT. Translating gives CASTPLLAEAFF.

The gene calls are TRBV10-3 and TRBJ2-7, with TRBD1 matching 7 bases. The CDR3 runs 14 residues. J lost 0 bases, V lost 10 bases, and 9 bases had no gene match. CDR1 and CDR2 (germline): ENHRY, SYGVKD. DNA of the CDR3: TGTGCCACAAAGAAGGGGACAGTCTCCTACGAGCAGTACTTC. This translates into CATKKGTVSYEQYF.

The count of this clonotype is one. The chain uses TRBV19 and TRBJ1-6; no firm D call. The CDR3 runs to 16 residues. The germline V gene has CDR1 LNHDA and CDR2 SQIVND (reference sequence). V was clipped by 7 bases and J by 0 bases, with 13 bases between them. CDR3 sequence (DNA): TGTGCCAGTAAAACCCAAGGGTCCTCCTATAATTCACCCCTCCACTTT. It is translated as CASKTQGSSYNSPLHF.

The table lists this clonotype with many counts. The genes are TRBV12-3 or TRBV12-4 and TRBJ1-5, with D tentatively TRBD1 (5 bases). The CDR3 is 17 residues long. The V gene lost 1 base and the J gene lost 5 bases, with 18 bases spanning the gap. DNA for the CDR3: TGTGCCAGCAGTTTAGGAGAAGTGGTGCAGGGATATCAGCCCCAGCATTTT. This gives the protein CASSLGEVVQGYQPQHF.

Worth noting for this clonotype: An end of the junction differs from the germline gene, which may be a read error. This chain links TRBV7-6 with TRBJ2-2; 9 positions agree with TRBD1. The length of the CDR3 is 16 residues. CDR1 and CDR2 from the germline V gene are SGHVS and FNYEAQ. CDR3 protein: CASSLSGTGNAGELFF. CDR3 nucleotides: TGTGCCAGCAGCTTGTCCGGGACAGGGAACGCCGGGGAGCTGTTTTTT.